The 31 T cell receptor beta chains presented below share a single source sample, sequenced in a study of regulatory T cells. Primers: 52 TRBV forward and 13 TRBJ reverse. TCRdb keeps only in-frame clones here, not all; method: immunoSEQ multiplex PCR. Among 10,000 or so clones listed, approximately 84% were seen once. Specimen: CD8+ T cells sorted from blood. These receptors were taken from a young adult with CD3G deficiency.

This chain links TRBV4-1 with TRBJ2-2; D is ambiguous. The CDR3 runs 11 residues. Trimming stripped 6 bases from V and 5 bases from J, with 4 bases between. Germline CDR1 reads MGHRA; CDR2 reads YSYEKL. This chain's CDR3 is CASSRTGELFF. The CDR3 DNA sequence: TGCGCCAGCAGTAGGACCGGGGAGCTGTTTTTT.

This clone was counted between two and nine times. The J gene is TRBJ1-1, the V gene TRBV6-6; D is possibly TRBD1 (5 bases). CDR1 is MNHNY and CDR2 is SVGAGI in the germline V gene (reference sequence). V was clipped by 6 bases and J by 5 bases, with 16 bases between them. This CDR3 spans 14 amino acids. The CDR3 protein is CASRDRDLGTEAFF. The CDR3 DNA reads TGTGCCAGCAGGGACCGGGACCTGGGGACTGAAGCTTTCTTT.

The chain joins TRBV5-4 to TRBJ2-2; unclear D gene. The CDR3 is 14 amino acids. Germline V gene lookup returns CDR1 SGHNT and CDR2 YYREEE (reference sequence). The V gene lost 0 bases and the J gene lost 2 bases, with 5 bases spanning the gap. In nucleotides, the CDR3 is TGTGCCAGCAGCTTGGCAGCCAACACCGGGGAGCTGTTTTTT. This codes for CASSLAANTGELFF.

This clone was counted only a few times. This rearrangement joins TRBV28 to TRBJ2-5; TRBD1 is a possible D gene (6 bases). The V end was cut by 5 bases, the J end by 0 bases, with 7 bases between. Germline V CDR1 and CDR2: MDHEN, SYDVKM. The CDR3 totals 13 residues. The CDR3 region has the DNA TGTGCCAGCAGTCGGGACAACCAAGAGACCCAGTACTTC. Its translation is CASSRDNQETQYF.

The chain employs TRBV28 and TRBJ2-7; D perhaps matches TRBD1 (6 bases). The CDR3 spans 13 residues. CDR1 is MDHEN and CDR2 is SYDVKM in the germline V gene. Trimming shortened V by 6 bases and J by 3 bases, and 12 bases separated the two germline ends. Written as DNA, the CDR3 is TGTGCCAGCAGGTTAAGGACAGACTACGAGCAGTACTTC. Translation: CASRLRTDYEQYF. The entire variable domain, with the rest obtained from reference TRBV28 and TRBJ2-7, is as follows: DVKVTQSSRYLVKRTGEKVFLECVQDMDHENMFWYRQDPGLGLRLIYFSYDVKMKEKGDIPEGYSVSREKKERFSLILESASTNQTSMYLCASRLRTDYEQYFGPGTRLTVT.

V is TRBV19 and J is TRBJ1-1; D gene unclear. CDR1 LNHDA and CDR2 SQIVND come from the germline V gene (reference sequence). This CDR3 is 12 amino acids long. Trimming took 5 bases from V and 1 from J, leaving 5 bases between them. CDR3 amino acids: CASSWANTEAFF. For the CDR3, the DNA is TGTGCCAGTAGTTGGGCGAACACTGAAGCTTTCTTT.

This rearrangement joins TRBV5-1 to TRBJ1-2; D remains unclear. Germline lookup yields CDR1 SGHRS and CDR2 YFSETQ. This CDR3 has 12 residues. V was cut by 2 bases and J by 8 bases, with 10 bases left in between. The CDR3 reads CASSLMGFGYTF. In DNA, the CDR3 is TGCGCCAGCAGCTTAATGGGTTTCGGCTACACCTTC.

This clone was observed a handful of times. The chain links TRBV9 to TRBJ1-2, with unresolved D. The CDR3 runs to 14 residues. Germline V lookup: CDR1 SGDLS, CDR2 YYNGEE. The ends were cut back, 4 bases at V and 6 bases at J, with 16 bases in the middle. The CDR3 region has the DNA TGTGCCAGCAGCCCCGACCTGGGGAGCCATGGCTACACCTTC. Its translation is CASSPDLGSHGYTF. Variable domain in full (rest from reference TRBV9 and TRBJ1-2): DSGVTQTPKHLITATGQRVTLRCSPRSGDLSVYWYQQSLDQGLQFLIQYYNGEERAKGNILERFSAQQFPDLHSELNLSSLELGDSALYFCASSPDLGSHGYTFGSGTRLTVV.

The chain carries TRBV27 and TRBJ2-1; 9 nucleotides align to TRBD2. V was clipped by 3 bases and J by 5 bases; unmatched bases: 2. This CDR3 spans 14 amino acids. Germline values: CDR1 MNHEY, CDR2 SMNVEV (reference sequence). Here the CDR3 reads CASSLTSGNNEQFF. CDR3 coding DNA: TGTGCCAGCAGTTTGACTAGCGGAAACAATGAGCAGTTCTTC.

The chain couples TRBV28 to TRBJ2-1, with a weak D call TRBD2 (5 bases). Looked up from germline, CDR1 is MDHEN and CDR2 is SYDVKM. V was pared by 3 bases and J by 3 bases, with 6 bases between. The CDR3 sequence is 13 residues long. CDR3 amino acids: CASSFRDYNEQFF. The CDR3 DNA follows: TGTGCCAGCAGTTTCCGGGACTACAATGAGCAGTTCTTC.

This chain connects TRBV6-1 to TRBJ2-7, with 10 positions matching TRBD2. From germline, CDR1 is MNHNS and CDR2 SASEGT. The CDR3 spans 14 residues. Trimming cost V 6 bases and J 2 bases; bases outside gene matches: 4. The CDR3 reads CASSLLAGAYEQYF. In DNA form, the CDR3 reads TGTGCCAGCAGCCTGCTAGCGGGAGCCTACGAGCAGTACTTC.

The CDR3 reads CASSPGQGYNEQFF. Written as DNA, the CDR3 is TGTGCCAGCAGCCCCGGACAGGGGTACAATGAGCAGTTCTTC. The rearrangement uses TRBV7-6 and TRBJ2-1; 9 bases match TRBD1. Germline V gene lookup returns CDR1 SGHVS and CDR2 FNYEAQ. V dropped 5 bases and J dropped 4; count of bases not matched to a gene: 3. The CDR3 spans 14 residues.

J is TRBJ2-6 and V is TRBV6-1; no clear D gene. The CDR3 extends over 14 amino acids. Germline V gene sequence: CDR1 MNHNS, CDR2 SASEGT. V lost 1 base and J lost 0, with 1 base in between. The CDR3 here is CASSEGSGANVLTF. Here the CDR3 DNA reads TGTGCCAGCAGTGAAGGCTCTGGGGCCAACGTCCTGACTTTC.

The V gene is TRBV6-1, the J gene TRBJ2-7, with 7 bases fitting TRBD1. Germline CDR1 MNHNS, CDR2 SASEGT. The ends lost 9 bases at V and 3 bases at J; junction bases unmatched: 8. The CDR3 totals 13 residues. The CDR3 coding sequence is TGTGCCAGTCTAGGGGGCCCCCTCTACGAGCAGTACTTC. Protein: CASLGGPLYEQYF.

This clone was counted only a few times. The J gene is TRBJ2-1, the V gene TRBV19, with TRBD1 matching 7 bases. The CDR3 loop spans 15 amino acids. The germline V gene encodes CDR1 LNHDA and CDR2 SQIVND (reference sequence). J gave up 2 bases and V 4 bases, and 5 bases lay outside the gene matches. Here the CDR3 reads CASSTDRRPYNEQFF. The CDR3 DNA is TGTGCCAGTAGTACGGACAGGAGGCCCTACAATGAGCAGTTCTTC.

The rearrangement links TRBV5-1 to TRBJ2-7; D is perhaps TRBD2 (6 bases). There are 14 residues in the CDR3. Germline V CDR1 and CDR2: SGHRS, YFSETQ. With 4 bases removed from V and 0 bases from J, the gap between germline ends came to 11 bases. The CDR3 protein is CASSPEAGSYEQYF. DNA of the CDR3: TGCGCCAGCAGCCCAGAAGCGGGCTCCTACGAGCAGTACTTC.

The rearrangement uses TRBV28 and TRBJ2-7, with D unclear. Germline CDR1 is MDHEN and CDR2 is SYDVKM. The CDR3 runs to 11 residues. Trimming left V 3 bases short and J 3 bases short, with 3 bases between. This CDR3 reads CASSFNYEQYF. In DNA, the CDR3 is TGTGCCAGCAGTTTTAACTACGAGCAGTACTTC.

This clone is medium-sized by share. Other DNA sequences within the sample encode an identical CDR3. The chain carries TRBV28 and TRBJ2-3, with a tentative D call TRBD1 (6 bases). The ends were cut back, 2 bases at V and 1 base at J, with 10 bases in the middle. Germline V gene data show CDR1 as MDHEN and CDR2 as SYDVKM. The CDR3 loop spans 15 amino acids. The CDR3 sequence: CASSLNGGGTDTQYF. The CDR3 nucleotides read TGTGCCAGCAGTTTAAATGGGGGCGGCACAGATACGCAGTATTTT.

The J gene is TRBJ2-7, the V gene TRBV7-9; D is possibly TRBD1 (6 bases). The CDR3 covers 14 residues. Germline V gene data show CDR1 as SEHNR and CDR2 as FQNEAQ (reference sequence). Trimming pared 5 bases from V and 4 bases from J, leaving 15 bases between. The CDR3 sequence: CASSAPGHPYEQYF. For the CDR3, the DNA is TGTGCCAGCAGCGCGCCGGGACACCCTTACGAGCAGTACTTC.

The sample holds one count of this clone. V gene TRBV10-3 combines with J gene TRBJ2-1; the D call may be TRBD1 or TRBD2 (5 bases each). The V end lost 8 bases, the J end lost 9 bases, and 20 bases lay between the germline ends. Germline assignment: CDR1 ENHRY and CDR2 SYGVKD. The CDR3 loop spans 14 amino acids. CDR3 DNA: TGTGCCATCGGAGCCGATAAGCCCGGGACTGAGCAGTTCTTC. Translated: CAIGADKPGTEQFF.

DNA for the CDR3: TGTGCCAGCAGTGGACAGATCTATGGCTACACCTTC. It yields the protein CASSGQIYGYTF. The rearrangement uses TRBV28 and TRBJ1-2; perhaps TRBD1 as D (6 bases). CDR1 MDHEN and CDR2 SYDVKM come from the germline V gene. The V end lost 5 bases, the J end lost 4 bases, and 8 bases lay between the germline ends. This CDR3 comprises 12 residues.

The chain is built from TRBV5-1 and TRBJ2-2; D gene ambiguous. V gave up 5 bases and J gave up 4 bases, with 15 bases separating them. In germline, CDR1 is SGHRS, CDR2 YFSETQ. The CDR3 sequence is 15 residues long. CDR3 loop: CASSELGTGTGELFF. The CDR3 bases are TGCGCCAGCAGTGAATTGGGAACGGGCACCGGGGAGCTGTTTTTT. The full variable domain, completed using reference TRBV5-1 and TRBJ2-2, is KAGVTQTPRYLIKTRGQQVTLSCSPISGHRSVSWYQQTPGQGLQFLFEYFSETQRNKGNFPGRFSGRQFSNSRSEMNVSTLELGDSALYLCASSELGTGTGELFFGEGSRLTVL.

The chain couples TRBV23-1 to TRBJ2-3; 12 nucleotides align to TRBD2. TRBV23-1 is annotated as an ORF whose role is uncertain. The CDR3 sequence is 20 residues long. Trimming at V came to 4 bases and at J to 0 bases, leaving 14 bases not matched to a gene. The CDR3 nucleotides read TGCGCCAGCAGTCTTGGGACACCCGGACTAGCGGGGTTTAGCACAGATACGCAGTATTTT. Amino acids: CASSLGTPGLAGFSTDTQYF.

The J gene is TRBJ2-7, the V gene TRBV7-9; 7 nucleotides match TRBD1. The CDR3 extends over 13 amino acids. Unmatched junction bases numbered 4, after V lost 2 bases and J lost 6 bases. The germline V gene encodes CDR1 SEHNR and CDR2 FQNEAQ (reference sequence). CDR3 in DNA: TGTGCCAGCAGCTTAAAAGGGGGCCTCGAGCAGTACTTC. Encoded protein: CASSLKGGLEQYF.

The chain joins TRBV13 to TRBJ2-3, with 8 bases identical to TRBD1. Per the germline V gene, CDR1 is PRHDT and CDR2 is FYEKMQ (reference sequence). The CDR3 extends over 16 amino acids. With V trimmed by 5 bases and J by 6 bases, 13 bases remained unmatched. CDR3 sequence: CASSQVARGHRDTQYF. The CDR3, as DNA: TGTGCCAGCAGCCAAGTCGCCAGGGGGCATAGGGATACGCAGTATTTT.

The rearrangement links TRBV19 to TRBJ1-2, with D possibly matching TRBD1 (5 bases). The V end lost 5 bases, the J end lost 4 bases, and 11 bases lay between the germline ends. The CDR3 is made up of 13 amino acids. CDR1 is LNHDA, CDR2 SQIVND, per germline (reference sequence). In DNA form, the CDR3 reads TGTGCCAGTAGTTGGGGGAACGGCTATGGCTACACCTTC. It codes for CASSWGNGYGYTF.

V usage is TRBV6-1 and J usage is TRBJ2-7; D ambiguous. This CDR3 spans 13 amino acids. With 8 bases removed from V and 5 bases from J, the gap between germline ends came to 16 bases. Germline CDR1 and CDR2: MNHNS and SASEGT. CDR3 nucleotide sequence: TGTGCCAGCGCGGAGCTGATCCTCGACGAGCAGTACTTC. Translated: CASAELILDEQYF.

Only a few counts were recorded for this clone. This sequence joins TRBV27 and TRBJ2-5, with 9 bases identical to TRBD2. V was pared by 4 bases and J by 5 bases, with 8 bases of the junction left unmatched. Per the germline V gene, CDR1 is MNHEY and CDR2 is SMNVEV (reference sequence). CDR3 length: 15 residues. The CDR3 DNA is TGTGCCAGCAGTTATAGCGGGAGTCCGGGTGAGACCCAGTACTTC. As protein: CASSYSGSPGETQYF.

The V and J genes are TRBV10-3 and TRBJ2-3; the D gene is possibly TRBD2 (6 bases). The CDR3 consists of 12 residues. The ends were cut back, 3 bases at V and 7 bases at J, with 8 bases in the middle. The germline V gene encodes CDR1 ENHRY and CDR2 SYGVKD. This CDR3 is CAISEGGNTQYF. Here the CDR3 DNA reads TGTGCCATCAGTGAAGGAGGGAATACGCAGTATTTT.

The chain recombines TRBV6-1 with TRBJ1-1; D gene uncertain. The germline V gene has CDR1 MNHNS and CDR2 SASEGT. Trimming left V 6 bases short and J 2 bases short, with 4 bases between. The CDR3 runs 11 residues. The CDR3 region is CASRRNTEAFF. CDR3 DNA: TGTGCCAGCAGAAGAAACACTGAAGCTTTCTTT.

This clone was observed a few times. The chain combines TRBV4-1 with TRBJ1-3; D is undetermined. This CDR3 has 12 amino acids. The germline CDR1 and CDR2 sequences are MGHRA and YSYEKL. Trimming cost V 0 bases and J 7 bases, with 4 bases left between them. The CDR3 DNA reads as TGCGCCAGCAGCCAAGAGGGGAACACCATATATTTT. It codes for CASSQEGNTIYF.